The clone carrying this T cell receptor beta chain was counted only a few times. What it binds is not known. Trimming pared 0 bases from V and 5 bases from J, leaving 20 bases between. Germline lookup yields CDR1 SGDLS and CDR2 YYNGEE. CDR3 size: 18 residues. These data are taken from a study of beta chain features in type 1 diabetes. Of the isolated RNA, all was reverse transcribed, and so the sequenced material was expressed TCRB transcripts. The repertoire was sequenced with immunoSEQ multiplex PCR; TCRdb's copy has only in-frame clones and lacks some. The sample lists 500,000 to 800,000 clones; roughly 12% were seen once. The study, taken as a whole, reports: Whether HLA type influences TCRB rearrangement remained unresolved here. All four CD4+ subsets from Type 1 diabetes patients carried moderately but significantly shorter TCRB CDR3s. Type 1 diabetes patients had VDJ junctions that carried fewer insertions and more deletions. Shorter templates might be favored by PCR, equally in patients and controls.

The chain carries TRBV9 and TRBJ1-4, with D uncertain. Sequencing used naive CD4+ T cells from blood. The clonotype originates from a man between 25 and 39 years old with type 1 diabetes. The CDR3 protein is CASSVGSGQALPNEKLFF. The CDR3 DNA reads TGTGCCAGCAGCGTAGGGTCCGGGCAAGCCCTCCCCAATGAAAAACTGTTTTTT.